The 21 T cell receptor beta chains below come from one sample, sequenced in a study of CD8 T cells in ankylosing spondylitis (dated by TCRdb to 2016 to 2017). Library preparation used 5' RACE. Sequenced on an Illumina HiSeq 2500. In TCRdb, the public reads were trimmed at Q25 with fastp and aligned with MiXCR, with productive beta chains retained. Merged by CDR3 protein, the rows form single entries marked with the most common genes and DNA. For this sample the table gives about 240,000 distinct CDR3 sequences, of which 8.6% were detected only once. The ten largest clones add up to about 6.8% of the sample. The sample consisted of blood, either unsorted or a sorted T cell fraction (not recorded which). These TCRs come from a male donor with ankylosing spondylitis or in good health (not recorded which).

There are many counts of this clonotype. The chain uses TRBV9 and TRBJ2-4; either TRBD1 or TRBD2 may fit D (7 bases each). CDR3 length equals 16 residues. CDR1 is SGDLS, CDR2 YYNGEE, per germline. Trimming stripped 6 bases from V and 1 base from J, with 17 bases between. CDR3 region: CASTPGGAGAKNIQYF. The CDR3 DNA follows: TGTGCCAGCACCCCAGGGGGGGCCGGCGCCAAAAACATTCAGTACTTC.

A few counts support this clonotype. V gene TRBV18 combines with J gene TRBJ2-1; D possibly matches TRBD1 or TRBD2 (5 bases each). V lost 2 bases to trimming and J lost 0 bases, with 11 bases between them. This CDR3 spans 16 amino acids. Germline loops: CDR1 KGHSH, CDR2 LQKENI. The chain's CDR3 is CASSPLEGPSYNEQFF. For the CDR3, the DNA is TGTGCCAGCTCACCATTAGAGGGACCCTCCTACAATGAGCAGTTCTTC.

This clonotype was detected many times. This chain uses TRBV5-1 with TRBJ2-5; 8 bases are a match to TRBD2. The V gene end was trimmed by 7 bases and the J gene end by 0 bases; junction bases not matched to a gene: 11. Germline CDR1 is SGHRS and CDR2 is YFSETQ. The length of the CDR3 is 16 residues. The CDR3 sequence is CASVPGRGGYQETQYF. The CDR3 DNA reads TGCGCCAGCGTCCCTGGACGGGGGGGTTACCAAGAGACCCAGTACTTC.

In this sample, this clonotype turned up many times. The chain joins TRBV20-1 to TRBJ1-6; D not resolved. The CDR3 spans 16 residues. Trimming left V 6 bases short and J 0 bases short, with 15 bases between. Germline loops: CDR1 DFQATT, CDR2 SNEGSKA (reference sequence). CDR3 region: CSALTGPSSYNSPLHF. In DNA, the CDR3 is TGCAGTGCCCTGACGGGCCCCAGCTCCTATAATTCACCCCTCCACTTT.

Note on this clonotype: This may be a read error, as it is one base from a much larger clone. The chain has TRBV7-9 and TRBJ1-1, with D possibly matching TRBD1 (6 bases). Germline lookup yields CDR1 SEHNR and CDR2 FQNEAQ (reference sequence). The CDR3 is 14 amino acids. The chain's CDR3 is CASSQGIMNPEAFF. In DNA, the CDR3 is TGTGCCAGCAGCCAGGGGATCATGAACCCTGAAGCTTTCTTT.

In this sample, this clonotype turned up many times. The rearrangement links TRBV20-1 to TRBJ2-3; D is undetermined. The germline V gene has CDR1 DFQATT and CDR2 SNEGSKA (reference sequence). This CDR3 is built from 13 residues. Deletions cut 0 bases from V and 2 bases from J, with 6 bases between. The CDR3 sequence is CSARDSLTDTQYF. The DNA for the CDR3 is TGCAGTGCTAGAGACTCCCTCACAGATACGCAGTATTTT.

This clonotype was recorded at least ten times. The rearrangement joins TRBV15 to TRBJ1-1; no clear D. Trimming took off 1 base at V and 1 base at J, with 10 bases between the two ends. The length of the CDR3 is 15 residues. Germline assignment: CDR1 LNHNV and CDR2 YYDKDF (reference sequence). The DNA for the CDR3 is TGTGCCACCAGCAGAGCGACGAGTCAGAACACTGAAGCTTTCTTT. Translating gives CATSRATSQNTEAFF. Looking up the rest from reference TRBV15 and TRBJ1-1 gives the full variable domain: DAMVIQNPRYQVTQFGKPVTLSCSQTLNHNVMYWYQQKSSQAPKLLFHYYDKDFNNEADTPDNFQSRRPNTSFCFLDIRSPGLGDTAMYLCATSRATSQNTEAFFGQGTRLTVV.

This clonotype was observed many times. The rearrangement links TRBV6-4 to TRBJ2-1; the match to TRBD1 covers 9 bases. There are 18 residues in the CDR3. Unmatched junction bases numbered 12, after V lost 6 bases and J lost 0 bases. Germline-derived CDR1 and CDR2 are MRHNA and SNTAGT. The CDR3, as DNA: TGTGCCAGCAGCTCCGGGACAGGGCTCCCGAGCTCCTACAATGAGCAGTTCTTC. It codes for CASSSGTGLPSSYNEQFF.

This clonotype appeared many times. The V gene is TRBV5-6, the J gene TRBJ2-4; perhaps TRBD2 as D (5 bases). This CDR3 has 15 residues. The germline CDR1 and CDR2 sequences are SGHDT and YYEEEE. V lost 4 bases, J lost 7 bases, and 18 bases lay in between. CDR3 DNA sequence: TGTGCCAGCAGCGCTCTAGGGCAGCGGTTGAACATTCAGTACTTC. This translates into CASSALGQRLNIQYF.

Many counts were recorded for this clonotype. The chain is built from TRBV10-3 and TRBJ2-1; TRBD1 matches at 11 bases. With V trimmed by 6 bases and J by 4 bases, 5 bases remained unmatched. This CDR3 comprises 15 residues. In germline, CDR1 is ENHRY, CDR2 SYGVKD. CDR3 bases: TGTGCCATCAGAGGGGGACAGGGGGTTTACAATGAGCAGTTCTTC. Residues: CAIRGGQGVYNEQFF.

Ten or more counts support this clonotype. The chain recombines TRBV29-1 with TRBJ2-5; 8 positions agree with TRBD1. Germline V gene sequence: CDR1 SQVTM, CDR2 ANQGSEA. V shed 6 bases, J shed 6 bases, and the junction held 9 bases outside the gene matches. The CDR3 runs to 13 residues. CDR3 residues: CSVGQGGKQTQYF. The CDR3 coding sequence is TGCAGCGTAGGACAGGGAGGAAAACAGACCCAGTACTTC. Together with reference TRBV29-1 and TRBJ2-5, the CDR3 gives the full variable domain: SAVISQKPSRDICQRGTSLTIQCQVDSQVTMMFWYRQQPGQSLTLIATANQGSEATYESGFVIDKFPISRPNLTFSTLTVSNMSPEDSSIYLCSVGQGGKQTQYFGPGTRLLVL.

The chain carries TRBV4-3 and TRBJ2-7; D gene uncertain. Trimming shortened V by 0 bases and J by 1 base, and 10 bases separated the two germline ends. This CDR3 contains 15 residues. Germline CDR1 is LGHNA and CDR2 is YSLEER. The CDR3 region is CASSQDSAKSYEQYF. The CDR3 DNA follows: TGCGCCAGCAGCCAAGATTCGGCGAAGTCCTACGAGCAGTACTTC.

In its sample, this clonotype was seen many times. The rearrangement uses TRBV28 and TRBJ2-7, with TRBD2 matching 11 bases. The CDR3 covers 16 residues. CDR1 MDHEN and CDR2 SYDVKM come from the germline V gene. J was trimmed by 5 bases and V by 1 base; bases with no gene match: 7. CDR3 protein: CASSLSATSGNNEQYF. The DNA of the CDR3 is TGTGCCAGCAGTTTATCGGCGACTAGCGGGAACAACGAGCAGTACTTC.

This clonotype has just a few counts. The V and J genes are TRBV19 and TRBJ2-1; D possibly corresponds to TRBD2 (7 bases). CDR3 length: 14 amino acids. Per the germline V gene, CDR1 is LNHDA and CDR2 is SQIVND (reference sequence). Trimming left V 8 bases short and J 9 bases short, with 20 bases between. CDR3 sequence: CASGSGGQGREQFF. The CDR3 bases are TGTGCCAGTGGCTCGGGGGGCCAGGGACGTGAGCAGTTCTTC.

This clonotype has ten or more counts. The chain links TRBV20-1 to TRBJ2-1; 9 bases line up with TRBD2. The CDR3 is 13 amino acids. Germline V gene lookup returns CDR1 DFQATT and CDR2 SNEGSKA (reference sequence). The J segment lost 8 bases and the V segment lost 3 bases, leaving 5 bases of the junction unmatched. In nucleotides, the CDR3 is TGCAGTGCTAGGACTAGCGGACGGGATGAGCAGTTCTTC. It yields the protein CSARTSGRDEQFF.

Ten or more counts support this clonotype. V is TRBV29-1 and J is TRBJ1-1; possibly TRBD1 for D (5 bases). From germline, CDR1 is SQVTM and CDR2 ANQGSEA. V shed 7 bases and J shed 10 bases, with 16 bases lying between them. This CDR3 has 11 amino acids. The CDR3 DNA reads TGCAGCGCTTCGCCAGGGCGGGTAGCTTTCTTT. Protein: CSASPGRVAFF.

The table lists this clonotype with many counts. V is TRBV12-3 or TRBV12-4 and J is TRBJ1-1, with 9 nucleotides matching TRBD1. The length of the CDR3 is 14 residues. The V segment lost 6 bases and the J segment 6 bases; nucleotides outside the gene matches: 8. The CDR3 loop reads CASRVDRGSAEAFF. The CDR3 nucleotides are TGTGCCAGCAGAGTGGACAGGGGAAGCGCTGAAGCTTTCTTT.

This clonotype was counted ten times or more. The rearrangement links TRBV10-3 to TRBJ2-1; 8 positions agree with TRBD2. J was trimmed by 6 bases and V by 4 bases; bases with no gene match: 5. Germline V gene sequence: CDR1 ENHRY, CDR2 SYGVKD. The CDR3 runs to 14 residues. The CDR3 reads CAISGTSSSNEQFF. CDR3 bases: TGTGCCATCAGTGGGACTAGCTCGTCCAATGAGCAGTTCTTC.

With regard to this clonotype: Mismatch with germline at one junction end may stem from a read error. The chain couples TRBV20-1 to TRBJ2-7, with D possibly TRBD2 on 5 matching bases. Per the germline V gene, CDR1 is DFQATT and CDR2 is SNEGSKA (reference sequence). CDR3 length: 17 residues. This CDR3 is CCARGWKETVNSYEQYF. In DNA, the CDR3 is TGCTGTGCTAGAGGGTGGAAGGAGACGGTTAATTCCTACGAGCAGTACTTC.

This clonotype was seen more than once but under ten times. A read error may account for a junction end that differs from germline. V is TRBV20-1 and J is TRBJ2-3; perhaps TRBD2 as D (6 bases). Per the germline V gene, CDR1 is DFQATT and CDR2 is SNEGSKA (reference sequence). The CDR3 is made up of 17 amino acids. The CDR3 loop is CCARDPTVPSGTDTQYF. CDR3 nucleotides: TGCTGTGCTAGAGACCCCACGGTTCCTAGCGGCACAGATACGCAGTATTTT.

This clonotype was recorded at least ten times. The genes are TRBV5-1 and TRBJ1-1, with D possibly TRBD1 on 6 matching bases. The CDR3 consists of 13 residues. The germline V and J ends were trimmed by 5 bases and 1 base, with 9 bases remaining between them. Germline loops: CDR1 SGHRS, CDR2 YFSETQ. CDR3 coding DNA: TGCGCCAGCAGATACAGGGAGAACACTGAAGCTTTCTTT. Amino acid sequence: CASRYRENTEAFF. Drawing the rest from reference TRBV5-1 and TRBJ1-1, the complete variable domain is KAGVTQTPRYLIKTRGQQVTLSCSPISGHRSVSWYQQTPGQGLQFLFEYFSETQRNKGNFPGRFSGRQFSNSRSEMNVSTLELGDSALYLCASRYRENTEAFFGQGTRLTVV.